This T cell receptor (beta chain) stems from a study of cytomegalovirus exposure and HLA in healthy donors. The overall study: Roughly 86 million unique TCRs from HLA-typed donors made up an early data release.

Details on this clone: The antigen is unknown.

The PCR ran on 60 Vbeta and 13 Jbeta primers. Profiling relied on immunoSEQ multiplex PCR, and the TCRdb table lists in-frame clones only, not all of them. The profile shows about 120,000 clones, roughly four fifths of them singletons. Study outcomes and limitations: Common viral pathogens (according to a later analysis) appeared linked to several of the most significant clusters. Some highly shared sequence variants likely arose as a pipeline artifact. Rarity held for most TCR sequences, but there were some public TCRs that occurred in many donors.

Germline lookup yields CDR1 MNHEY and CDR2 SMNVEV (reference sequence). With 2 bases removed from V and 0 bases from J, the gap between germline ends came to 14 bases. The CDR3 covers 18 residues. Input material: PBMCs. This clonotype was sampled from a woman between 40 and 50 years old in good health and CMV-seronegative. The chain carries TRBV27 and TRBJ2-6; a weak D match, TRBD1 (5 bases). CDR3 in DNA: TGTGCCAGCAGTTTAATCCAGGGCTTCCGCTCTGGGGCCAACGTCCTGACTTTC. Encoded protein: CASSLIQGFRSGANVLTF. The whole variable domain, filled in from reference TRBV27 and TRBJ2-6, reads EAQVTQNPRYLITVTGKKLTVTCSQNMNHEYMSWYRQDPGLGLRQIYYSMNVEVTDKGDVPEGYKVSRKEKRNFPLILESPSPNQTSLYFCASSLIQGFRSGANVLTFGAGSRLTVL.